The rows below give T cell receptor beta chains drawn from one sample of a study of blood T cell repertoires in COVID-19. Measured with immunoSEQ multiplex PCR; TCRdb has only the in-frame clones, and not every one. The sample lists about 330,000 clones, 87% occurring once. What was sequenced was peripheral blood. These TCRs come from a man aged 25-45 years with COVID-19, enrolled during active disease. The CDR3 runs from the conserved cysteine through the conserved F or W. D genes are given only for firm matches. A clone size is listed for some rows: how often the clone was seen (once, few, many), or a class if it is expanded.

clone size,J gene,D gene,V gene,CDR3 protein,CDR3 DNA
.,TRBJ1-1,TRBD1,TRBV5-1,CASSLWDRGVSAFF,TGCGCCAGCAGCCTCTGGGACAGGGGAGTTTCAGCTTTCTTT
.,TRBJ2-6,.,TRBV7-3,CASSRGHFSGANVLTF,TGTGCCAGCAGCAGGGGACACTTCTCTGGGGCCAACGTCCTGACTTTC
.,TRBJ1-5,TRBD1,TRBV7-2,CASSAGQINQPQHF,TGTGCCAGCAGCGCGGGACAGATCAATCAGCCCCAGCATTTT
.,TRBJ2-1,TRBD1,TRBV27,CASSGTGVYSYNEQFF,TGTGCCAGCAGCGGCACAGGGGTCTACTCCTACAATGAGCAGTTCTTC
.,TRBJ1-1,.,TRBV7-9,CASSLLGDTEAFF,TGTGCCAGCAGCTTACTAGGGGACACTGAAGCTTTCTTT
.,TRBJ1-5,TRBD1,TRBV7-9,CASSLGRGLNQPQHF,TGTGCCAGCAGCTTAGGCAGGGGGTTAAATCAGCCCCAGCATTTT
.,TRBJ1-1,.,TRBV7-2,CASSLVQGKNTEAFF,TGTGCCAGCAGCTTGGTTCAGGGAAAGAACACTGAAGCTTTCTTT
.,TRBJ2-3,TRBD2,TRBV18,CASSPGLATDTQYF,TGTGCCAGCTCACCAGGACTAGCAACAGATACGCAGTATTTT
.,TRBJ2-1,TRBD1,TRBV6-2/TRBV6-3,CASSYSAQGVEDEQFF,TGTGCCAGCAGTTACTCGGCCCAGGGGGTGGAGGATGAGCAGTTCTTC
.,TRBJ1-3,TRBD1,TRBV28,CASRTGVWGTIYF,TGTGCCAGCCGAACAGGGGTTTGGGGCACCATATATTTT
.,TRBJ2-7,TRBD1,TRBV4-1,CASSQVQGLQNQQYF,TGCGCCAGCAGCCAGGTACAGGGGTTGCAGAATCAGCAGTACTTC
.,TRBJ2-5,TRBD1,TRBV18,CASSPVLGQQETQYF,TGTGCCAGCTCACCAGTATTGGGACAGCAAGAGACCCAGTACTTC
once,TRBJ1-2,TRBD1,TRBV7-2,CASSLPGQGNYGYTF,TGTGCCAGCAGCTTGCCCGGACAGGGGAACTATGGCTACACCTTC
.,TRBJ2-5,.,TRBV24-1,CATSKGGDQETQYF,TGTGCCACCTCCAAAGGGGGGGACCAAGAGACCCAGTACTTC
.,TRBJ2-2,.,TRBV10-3,CAINQGGNTGELFF,TGTGCCATCAACCAGGGGGGAAACACCGGGGAGCTGTTTTTT
once,TRBJ2-7,TRBD2,TRBV28,CASSLASGSSYEQYF,TGTGCCAGCAGTTTGGCTAGCGGGAGCTCCTACGAGCAGTACTTC
once,TRBJ2-7,TRBD1,TRBV6-1,CASSEARTGFYEQYF,TGTGCCAGCAGTGAGGCCCGGACAGGGTTCTACGAGCAGTACTTC
.,TRBJ2-3,TRBD1,TRBV6-2/TRBV6-3,CASSYSGQARGTDTQYF,TGTGCCAGCAGTTACTCCGGACAGGCCCGTGGCACAGATACGCAGTATTTT
few,TRBJ2-5,TRBD2,TRBV27,CASSLRGLAGETQYF,TGTGCCAGCAGTTTACGGGGACTAGCTGGGGAGACCCAGTACTTC
.,TRBJ2-7,TRBD2,TRBV27,CASSLGTSVSYEQYF,TGTGCCAGCAGTTTAGGGACTAGCGTCTCCTACGAGCAGTACTTC
.,TRBJ1-5,.,TRBV5-8,CASSRTYSNQPQHF,TGTGCCAGCAGCCGTACTTATAGCAATCAGCCCCAGCATTTT
.,TRBJ1-2,.,TRBV6-6,CASSTSGGNNYGYTF,TGTGCCAGCAGTACCAGCGGGGGCAACAACTATGGCTACACCTTC
.,TRBJ2-4,.,TRBV27,CASSSQNAKNIQYF,TGTGCCAGCAGTTCGCAGAATGCCAAAAACATTCAGTACTTC
.,TRBJ2-7,.,TRBV28,CASQPRSPRGNEQYF,TGTGCCAGCCAACCACGGTCCCCAAGGGGGAACGAGCAGTACTTC
once,TRBJ1-5,.,TRBV27,CASRVGRGYQPQHF,TGTGCCAGCAGGGTGGGGAGAGGATATCAGCCCCAGCATTTT
.,TRBJ2-1,TRBD2,TRBV9,CASSVPGSGGYNEQFF,TGTGCCAGCAGCGTACCAGGGAGCGGGGGCTACAATGAGCAGTTCTTC
once,TRBJ1-2,TRBD1,TRBV3-1/TRBV3-2,CASSQVDRGPRGYTF,TGTGCCAGCAGCCAGGTCGACAGGGGGCCGAGGGGCTACACCTTC